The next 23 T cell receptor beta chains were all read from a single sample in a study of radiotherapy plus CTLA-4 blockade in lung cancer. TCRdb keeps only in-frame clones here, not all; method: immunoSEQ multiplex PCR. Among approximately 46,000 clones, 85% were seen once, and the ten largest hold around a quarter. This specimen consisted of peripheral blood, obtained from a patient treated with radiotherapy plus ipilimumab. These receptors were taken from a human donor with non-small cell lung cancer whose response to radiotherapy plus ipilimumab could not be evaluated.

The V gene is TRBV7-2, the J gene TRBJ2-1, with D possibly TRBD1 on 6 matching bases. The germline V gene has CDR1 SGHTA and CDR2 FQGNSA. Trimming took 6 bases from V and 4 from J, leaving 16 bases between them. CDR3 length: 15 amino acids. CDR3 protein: CASSLGPDRYNEQFF. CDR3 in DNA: TGTGCCAGCAGTCTCGGCCCAGACAGGTACAATGAGCAGTTCTTC.

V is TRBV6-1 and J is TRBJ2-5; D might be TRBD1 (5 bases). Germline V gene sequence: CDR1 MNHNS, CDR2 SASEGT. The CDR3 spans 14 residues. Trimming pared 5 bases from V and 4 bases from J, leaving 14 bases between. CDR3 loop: CASSMGAGRETQYF. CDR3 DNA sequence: TGTGCCAGCAGTATGGGCGCAGGGCGAGAGACCCAGTACTTC.

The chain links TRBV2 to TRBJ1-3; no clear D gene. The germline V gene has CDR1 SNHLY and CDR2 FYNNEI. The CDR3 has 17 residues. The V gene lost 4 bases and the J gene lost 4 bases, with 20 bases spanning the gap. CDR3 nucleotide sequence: TGTGCCAGCAGTGTGTCTCCAGCAGCCAGCGGCGGAAACACCATATATTTT. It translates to CASSVSPAASGGNTIYF.

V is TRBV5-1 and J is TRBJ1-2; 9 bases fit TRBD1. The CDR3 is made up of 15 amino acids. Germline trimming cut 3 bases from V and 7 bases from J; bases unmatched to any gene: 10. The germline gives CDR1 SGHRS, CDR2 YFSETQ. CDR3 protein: CASSSGQGIAFGYTF. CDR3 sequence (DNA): TGCGCCAGCAGCTCCGGACAGGGGATCGCATTTGGCTACACCTTC.

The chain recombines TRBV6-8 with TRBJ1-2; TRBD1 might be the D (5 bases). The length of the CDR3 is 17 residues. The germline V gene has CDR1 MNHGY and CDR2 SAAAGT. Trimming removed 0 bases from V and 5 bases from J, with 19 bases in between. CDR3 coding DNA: TGTGCCAGCAGTTACTCGTTTACCCATGGGGCCGCGTATGGCTACACCTTC. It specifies CASSYSFTHGAAYGYTF.

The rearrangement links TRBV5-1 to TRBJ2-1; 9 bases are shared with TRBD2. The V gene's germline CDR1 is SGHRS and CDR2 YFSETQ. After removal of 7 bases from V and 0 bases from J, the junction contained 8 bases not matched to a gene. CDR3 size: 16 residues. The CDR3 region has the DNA TGCGCCAGCGTGCCGAGCGGGAGGAACTCCTACAATGAGCAGTTCTTC. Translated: CASVPSGRNSYNEQFF.

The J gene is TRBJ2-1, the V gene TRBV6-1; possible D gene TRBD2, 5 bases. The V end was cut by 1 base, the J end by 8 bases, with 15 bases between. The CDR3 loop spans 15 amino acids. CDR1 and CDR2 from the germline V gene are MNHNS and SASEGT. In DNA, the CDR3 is TGTGCCAGCAGTGAAGGGTTAGCCGGAGCGGATGAGCAGTTCTTC. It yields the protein CASSEGLAGADEQFF.

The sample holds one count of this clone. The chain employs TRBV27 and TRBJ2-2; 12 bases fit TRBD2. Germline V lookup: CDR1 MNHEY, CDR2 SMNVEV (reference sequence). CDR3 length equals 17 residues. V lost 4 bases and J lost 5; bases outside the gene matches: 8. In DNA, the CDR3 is TGTGCCAGCAGTTCCATACTAGCGGGAGGATGGACCGGGGAGCTGTTTTTT. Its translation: CASSSILAGGWTGELFF.

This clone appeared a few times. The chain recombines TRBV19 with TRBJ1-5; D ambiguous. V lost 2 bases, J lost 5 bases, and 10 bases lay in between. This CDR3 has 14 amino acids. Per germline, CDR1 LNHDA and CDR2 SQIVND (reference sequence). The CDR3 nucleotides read TGTGCCAGTAGTATAAACCACGAGCATCAGCCCCAGCATTTT. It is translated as CASSINHEHQPQHF.

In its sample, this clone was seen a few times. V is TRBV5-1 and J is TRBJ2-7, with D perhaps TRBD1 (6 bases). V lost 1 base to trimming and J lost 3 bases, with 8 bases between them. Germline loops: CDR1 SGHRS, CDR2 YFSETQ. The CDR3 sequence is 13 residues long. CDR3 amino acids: CASSLTGNYEQYF. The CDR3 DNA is TGCGCCAGCAGCTTGACAGGGAACTACGAGCAGTACTTC.

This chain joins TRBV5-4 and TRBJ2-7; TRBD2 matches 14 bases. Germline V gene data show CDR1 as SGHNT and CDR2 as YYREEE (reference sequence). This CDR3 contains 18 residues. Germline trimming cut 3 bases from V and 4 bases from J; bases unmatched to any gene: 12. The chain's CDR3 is CASSSGLAGALLLYEQYF. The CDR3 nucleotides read TGTGCCAGCAGCTCGGGACTAGCGGGAGCCCTTCTCTTGTACGAGCAGTACTTC.

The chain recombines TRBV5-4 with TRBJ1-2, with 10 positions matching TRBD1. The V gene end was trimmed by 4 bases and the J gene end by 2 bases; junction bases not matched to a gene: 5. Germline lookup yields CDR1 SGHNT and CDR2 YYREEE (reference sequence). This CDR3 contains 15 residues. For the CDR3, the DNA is TGTGCCAGCAGCCCACGACAGGGGGCAAACTATGGCTACACCTTC. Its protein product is CASSPRQGANYGYTF.

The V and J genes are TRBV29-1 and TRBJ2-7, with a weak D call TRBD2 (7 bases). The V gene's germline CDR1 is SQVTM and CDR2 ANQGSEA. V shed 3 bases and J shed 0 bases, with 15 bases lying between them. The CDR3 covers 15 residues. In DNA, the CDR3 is TGCAGCGTTGAGGGCGGGGGCCAGTTCTCCTACGAGCAGTACTTC. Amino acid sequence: CSVEGGGQFSYEQYF.

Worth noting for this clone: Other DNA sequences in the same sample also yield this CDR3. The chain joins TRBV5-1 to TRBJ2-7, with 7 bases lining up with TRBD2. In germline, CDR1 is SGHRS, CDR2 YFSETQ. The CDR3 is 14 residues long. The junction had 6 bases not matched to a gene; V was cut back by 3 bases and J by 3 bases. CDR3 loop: CASSSGGGVYEQYF. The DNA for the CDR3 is TGCGCCAGCAGCTCCGGCGGGGGAGTCTACGAGCAGTACTTC.

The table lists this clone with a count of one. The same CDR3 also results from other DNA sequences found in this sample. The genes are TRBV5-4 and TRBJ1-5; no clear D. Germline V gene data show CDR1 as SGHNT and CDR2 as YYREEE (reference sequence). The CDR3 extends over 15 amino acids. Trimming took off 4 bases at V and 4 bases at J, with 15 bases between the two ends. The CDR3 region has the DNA TGTGCCAGCAGCCCTGGGTTGGAGGGTAATCAGCCCCAGCATTTT. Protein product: CASSPGLEGNQPQHF.

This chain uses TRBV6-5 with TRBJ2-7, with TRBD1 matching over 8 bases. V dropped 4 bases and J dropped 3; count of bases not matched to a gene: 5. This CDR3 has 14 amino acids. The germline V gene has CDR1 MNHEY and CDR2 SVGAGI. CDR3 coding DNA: TGTGCCAGCAGTTCCGGGACAGGCATCTACGAGCAGTACTTC. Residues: CASSSGTGIYEQYF.

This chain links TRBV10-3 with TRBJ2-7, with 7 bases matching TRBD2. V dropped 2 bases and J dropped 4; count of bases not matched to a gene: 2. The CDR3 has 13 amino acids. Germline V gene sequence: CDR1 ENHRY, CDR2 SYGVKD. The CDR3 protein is CAISEREGYEQYF. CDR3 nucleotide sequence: TGTGCCATCAGTGAGAGGGAGGGGTACGAGCAGTACTTC.

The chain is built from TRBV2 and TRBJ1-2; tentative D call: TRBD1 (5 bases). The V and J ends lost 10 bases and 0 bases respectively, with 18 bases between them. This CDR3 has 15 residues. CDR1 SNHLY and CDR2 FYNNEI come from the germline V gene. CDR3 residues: CATLDDSPANYGYTF. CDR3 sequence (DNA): TGTGCCACCCTAGATGACAGTCCAGCTAACTATGGCTACACCTTC. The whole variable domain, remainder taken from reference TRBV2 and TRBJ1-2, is EPEVTQTPSHQVTQMGQEVILRCVPISNHLYFYWYRQILGQKVEFLVSFYNNEISEKSEIFDDQFSVERPDGSNFTLKIRSTKLEDSAMYFCATLDDSPANYGYTFGSGTRLTVV.

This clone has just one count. CDR3 region: CASSLLDRDQETQYF. For the CDR3, the DNA is TGTGCCAGCAGTTTACTGGACAGGGACCAAGAGACCCAGTACTTC. The rearrangement links TRBV28 to TRBJ2-5, with TRBD1 identical over 8 bases. The germline V gene has CDR1 MDHEN and CDR2 SYDVKM. Trimming at V came to 2 bases and at J to 0 bases, leaving 2 bases not matched to a gene. The length of the CDR3 is 15 residues. The full variable domain, rest sourced from reference TRBV28 and TRBJ2-5, is DVKVTQSSRYLVKRTGEKVFLECVQDMDHENMFWYRQDPGLGLRLIYFSYDVKMKEKGDIPEGYSVSREKKERFSLILESASTNQTSMYLCASSLLDRDQETQYFGPGTRLLVL.

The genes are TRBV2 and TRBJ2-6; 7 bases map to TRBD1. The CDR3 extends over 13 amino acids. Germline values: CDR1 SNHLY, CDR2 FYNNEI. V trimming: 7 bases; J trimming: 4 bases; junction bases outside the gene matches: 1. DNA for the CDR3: TGTGCCAGCAAGACAGGGGGGGCCAACGTCCTGACTTTC. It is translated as CASKTGGANVLTF.

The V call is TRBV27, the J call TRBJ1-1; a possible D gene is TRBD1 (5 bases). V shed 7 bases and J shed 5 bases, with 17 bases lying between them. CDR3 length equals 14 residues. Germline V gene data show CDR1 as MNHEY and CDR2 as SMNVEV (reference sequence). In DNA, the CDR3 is TGTGCCAGCACGCGAGTTCTCGGGGGGACTGAAGCTTTCTTT. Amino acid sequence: CASTRVLGGTEAFF.

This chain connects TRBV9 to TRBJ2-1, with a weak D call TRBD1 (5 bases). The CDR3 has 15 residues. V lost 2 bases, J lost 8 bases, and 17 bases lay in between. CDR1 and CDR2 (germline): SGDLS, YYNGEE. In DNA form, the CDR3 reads TGTGCCAGCAGCGTTTACCTACAACAAGGGGATGAGCAGTTCTTC. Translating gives CASSVYLQQGDEQFF.

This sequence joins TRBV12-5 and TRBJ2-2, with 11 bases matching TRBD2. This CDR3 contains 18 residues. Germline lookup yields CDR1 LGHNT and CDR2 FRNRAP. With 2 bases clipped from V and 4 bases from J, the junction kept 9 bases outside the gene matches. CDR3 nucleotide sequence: TGTGCTAGTGGTTTGTATGGGACTAGCGGTGCGGGCACCGGGGAGCTGTTTTTT. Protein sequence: CASGLYGTSGAGTGELFF.